Below are 9 T cell receptor beta chains sequenced from a single sample in a study of cytotoxic CD8 clonotypes in ibrutinib-treated CLL. Clones were read by immunoSEQ multiplex PCR, and TCRdb kept only the in-frame ones, dropping some. The top ten hold roughly 14% of the sample, which has fewer than 50,000 clones, 60% to 80% seen once. The specimen comprised PBMCs, sampled after 12 months of ibrutinib treatment. These receptors all come from a human donor with chronic lymphocytic leukemia.

This rearrangement joins TRBV6-1 to TRBJ2-7; 7 bases agree with TRBD1. CDR1 is MNHNS, CDR2 SASEGT, per germline. The CDR3 is 14 amino acids. J gave up 1 base and V 5 bases, and 5 bases lay outside the gene matches. CDR3 sequence: CASSSLGQSYEQYF. The CDR3, as DNA: TGTGCCAGCAGTTCCCTGGGACAGTCCTACGAGCAGTACTTC.

This chain uses TRBV4-1 with TRBJ1-1; TRBD1 is a possible D gene (6 bases). The V gene lost 1 base and the J gene lost 0 bases, with 15 bases spanning the gap. The CDR3 sequence is 17 residues long. The V gene's germline CDR1 is MGHRA and CDR2 YSYEKL. The CDR3: CASSQVGGSNMNTEAFF. In nucleotides, the CDR3 is TGCGCCAGCAGCCAAGTTGGGGGCTCAAACATGAACACTGAAGCTTTCTTT.

This clone was detected a few times. The CDR3 protein is CASSNSQHYEQYF. DNA of the CDR3: TGTGCCAGCAGCAATAGTCAGCACTACGAGCAGTACTTC. The chain recombines TRBV21-1 with TRBJ2-7. TRBV21-1 has pseudogene status. The CDR3 consists of 13 residues.

This rearrangement joins TRBV5-4 to TRBJ2-7; 9 bases map to TRBD2. J gave up 3 bases and V 5 bases, and 12 bases lay outside the gene matches. The CDR3 extends over 16 amino acids. Germline CDR1 and CDR2: SGHNT and YYREEE (reference sequence). CDR3 coding DNA: TGTGCCAGCAGTATCGGGAATAGCGGGAGTTACTACGAGCAGTACTTC. Translated, it gives CASSIGNSGSYYEQYF.

V is TRBV7-7 and J is TRBJ2-2, with 7 bases fitting TRBD1. V trimming: 5 bases; J trimming: 0 bases; junction bases outside the gene matches: 6. The CDR3 length is 16 residues. Germline V gives CDR1 SSHAT, CDR2 FNYEAQ (reference sequence). In nucleotides, the CDR3 is TGTGCCAGCAGCCCCGCGAGGGGGCCGAACACCGGGGAGCTGTTTTTT. Protein sequence: CASSPARGPNTGELFF.

This clone appeared a few times. V usage is TRBV12-2 and J usage is TRBJ2-7; the table's D call, TRBD2, has no DNA check behind it. TRBV12-2 is a pseudogene locus. The CDR3 runs to 17 residues. CDR3 nucleotides: TGTGCAAGTCGCCCCGACCTTTTGGAGGGTGGGGACTACGAGCAGTACTTC. It translates to CASRPDLLEGGDYEQYF.

This clone was seen just once. The chain joins TRBV28 to TRBJ1-1; no reliable D call. Germline CDR1 reads MDHEN; CDR2 reads SYDVKM. The V end was cut by 7 bases, the J end by 6 bases, with 12 bases between. This CDR3 has 12 residues. CDR3 in DNA: TGTGCCAGCACCTCGCAACGGTCTGAAGCTTTCTTT. As protein: CASTSQRSEAFF.

The V and J genes are TRBV7-6 and TRBJ1-3, with D possibly matching TRBD1 (5 bases). CDR3 length: 14 residues. Trimming pared 4 bases from V and 3 bases from J, leaving 10 bases between. Per the germline V gene, CDR1 is SGHVS and CDR2 is FNYEAQ. CDR3 coding DNA: TGTGCCAGCAGCTCTCCAGGGTATGGAAACACCATATATTTT. Its protein is CASSSPGYGNTIYF.

The gene calls are TRBV4-1 and TRBJ2-7; TRBD1 aligns across 9 bases. Germline V gene sequence: CDR1 MGHRA, CDR2 YSYEKL. Unmatched junction bases numbered 9, after V lost 0 bases and J lost 3 bases. This CDR3 is built from 17 residues. The CDR3 reads CASSQELWKDRGYEQYF. CDR3 sequence (DNA): TGCGCCAGCAGCCAAGAACTCTGGAAGGACAGGGGCTACGAGCAGTACTTC.